This record looks at one T cell receptor beta chain sequence and its context. Its antigen is currently unknown. The data stem from a study of post-analysis software for immune sequencing data. TCR beta cDNA libraries had unique molecular identifiers. T cells, roughly 0.95 to 10 million of them, yielded approximately 500,000 cDNA molecules. Using its own MiXCR run on the PCR reads, TCRdb lists one record per CDR3 protein. The sample gives more than 450,000 distinct CDR3 sequences, around 47% of which show up once; about 1.5% is in the top ten. Study observations and caveats: Multiple sclerosis patients had significantly lower normalized Chao1 diversity than controls. The five TRBV segments detected at higher frequency in patients than in controls included TRBV5-6, TRBV5-1 and TRBV20-1.

CDR1 and CDR2 (germline): DFQATT, SNEGSKA (reference sequence). The V and J ends lost 3 bases and 8 bases respectively, with 17 bases between them. There are 14 residues in the CDR3. The chain links TRBV20-1 to TRBJ2-1, with D hard to call. The sequence was obtained from a girl aged 5-17 years with multiple sclerosis. The sample taken for sequencing was blood. CDR3 region: CSASLPLVGDEQFF. CDR3 nucleotide sequence: TGCAGTGCTAGTTTGCCCCTGGTAGGCGATGAGCAGTTCTTC.